Below, 26 T cell receptor beta chains from the same sample are listed, as sequenced in a study of regulatory T cells in long-lasting Graves disease. Time point specified: newly diagnosed GD, antithyroid drugs for less than 3 months. Scientists built the TCR library using RNA that was extracted from PBMCs. Construction of TCR beta libraries relied on iRepertoire HTBI primers and on Arm-PCR targeting CDR3 regions. TCRdb itself ran the multiplex PCR reads through MiXCR, one entry per CDR3 protein. The profile shows some 320,000 distinct CDR3 sequences, about a sixth of them singletons. This sample comprised peripheral blood mononuclear cells (PBMCs), obtained at new diagnosis, from a patient treated with antithyroid drugs. Receptor source: a female donor with Graves disease.

This clonotype was detected a few times. The chain employs TRBV18 and TRBJ2-4, with unresolved D. In germline, CDR1 is KGHSH, CDR2 LQKENI. The V end was cut by 2 bases, the J end by 13 bases, with 9 bases between. The CDR3 runs 11 residues. The CDR3 sequence is CASSPKEIQYF. In DNA form, the CDR3 reads TGTGCCAGCTCACCAAAAGAGATCCAGTACTTC.

This clonotype was seen repeatedly, ten times or more. V gene TRBV25-1 combines with J gene TRBJ1-1, with a possible D match to TRBD1 (6 bases). V lost 2 bases and J lost 1, with 11 bases in between. Germline CDR1 reads MGHDK; CDR2 reads SYGVNS. CDR3 size: 15 residues. The CDR3 is CASSEHKTGNTEAFF. The CDR3 bases are TGTGCCAGCAGTGAACACAAGACAGGGAACACTGAAGCTTTCTTT.

This chain joins TRBV3-1 and TRBJ1-2, with D possibly matching TRBD1 (6 bases). This CDR3 has 20 amino acids. From germline, CDR1 is LGHDT and CDR2 YNNKEL (reference sequence). Trimming shortened V by 2 bases and J by 4 bases, and 29 bases separated the two germline ends. The DNA of the CDR3 is TGTGCCAGCAGCCAAAAACCCCCCCCCATTCGACAGGTTTGGGCCTATGGCTACACCTTC. Protein sequence: CASSQKPPPIRQVWAYGYTF. The complete variable domain, with remaining parts taken from reference TRBV3-1 and TRBJ1-2, reads DTAVSQTPKYLVTQMGNDKSIKCEQNLGHDTMYWYKQDSKKFLKIMFSYNNKELIINETVPNRFSPKSPDKAHLNLHINSLELGDSAVYFCASSQKPPPIRQVWAYGYTFGSGTRLTVV.

This clonotype occurred many times. The V and J genes are TRBV7-9 and TRBJ2-5; maybe TRBD1 (7 bases). Germline CDR1 reads SEHNR; CDR2 reads FQNEAQ (reference sequence). The CDR3 totals 15 residues. Trimming left V 4 bases short and J 11 bases short, with 23 bases between. The CDR3 sequence: CASSWRATHQGGQYF. CDR3 DNA: TGTGCCAGCAGCTGGAGGGCTACGCACCAGGGGGGACAGTACTTC.

The chain combines TRBV11-2 with TRBJ1-5; D possibly corresponds to TRBD1 (6 bases). CDR3 size: 16 residues. Germline V gene lookup returns CDR1 SGHAT and CDR2 FQNNGV. V was trimmed by 5 bases and J by 0 bases, leaving 14 bases between them. CDR3 DNA: TGTGCCAGCAGCCGGGAAGGGACACTTAGCAATCAGCCCCAGCATTTT. Its translation is CASSREGTLSNQPQHF.

The table lists this clonotype with many counts. The chain links TRBV27 to TRBJ2-3; D assignment may be TRBD1 or TRBD2 (5 bases each). V was shortened by 5 bases and J by 5 bases, with 11 bases between the two germline ends. The CDR3 is 13 residues long. The germline V gene encodes CDR1 MNHEY and CDR2 SMNVEV (reference sequence). This CDR3 reads CASSGGGGDTQYF. CDR3 DNA sequence: TGTGCCAGCAGTGGGGGTGGTGGAGATACGCAGTATTTT.

Ten or more counts support this clonotype. V and J are TRBV2 and TRBJ2-1; D perhaps matches TRBD1 (6 bases). The CDR3 covers 14 residues. V was pared by 4 bases and J by 5 bases, with 12 bases between. In germline, CDR1 is SNHLY, CDR2 FYNNEI. CDR3 DNA: TGTGCCAGCAGTGTTGGGACACATGACAATGAGCAGTTCTTC. It encodes CASSVGTHDNEQFF.

This clonotype showed up many times. The V gene is TRBV5-6, the J gene TRBJ2-6; the D gene is possibly TRBD2 (5 bases). The germline gives CDR1 SGHDT, CDR2 YYEEEE. The CDR3 sequence is 17 residues long. V dropped 6 bases and J dropped 4 bases, with 20 bases sitting between them. CDR3 sequence reads: CASIRQKGVFGANVLTF. The CDR3 DNA sequence: TGTGCCAGCATCCGGCAAAAGGGAGTGTTCGGGGCCAACGTCCTGACTTTC.

This clonotype was found many times. V gene TRBV11-3 combines with J gene TRBJ2-7, with D possibly matching TRBD1 (5 bases). Germline loops: CDR1 SGHNT, CDR2 YENEEA. The CDR3 spans 15 residues. The ends were cut back, 0 bases at V and 6 bases at J, with 15 bases in the middle. The DNA for the CDR3 is TGTGCCAGCAGCTTAGACCCCGGGCCAACAGGCGAGCAGTACTTC. Protein: CASSLDPGPTGEQYF. The whole variable domain, remainder taken from reference TRBV11-3 and TRBJ2-7, is EAGVVQSPRYKIIEKKQPVAFWCNPISGHNTLYWYLQNLGQGPELLIRYENEEAVDDSQLPKDRFSAERLKGVDSTLKIQPAELGDSAVYLCASSLDPGPTGEQYFGPGTRLTVT.

With regard to this clonotype: This likely came from a read error, as a far larger clone is one base away. The rearrangement links TRBV11-3 to TRBJ2-4; TRBD1 matches 8 bases. The J call could be wrong; TRBJ2-1 is a better fit for the DNA end. The CDR3 totals 12 residues. Germline V gene sequence: CDR1 SGHNT, CDR2 YENEEA. DNA for the CDR3: TGTGCCAGCAGCTTGGACAGGGAGACCCAGTTCTTC. Translation: CASSLDRETQFF.

Ten or more counts support this clonotype. The CDR3 DNA follows: TGTGCCAGCAGTATGACAGCGGCTTGGCAGTACTTC. Its protein is CASSMTAAWQYF. The chain employs TRBV28 and TRBJ2-7; D might be TRBD1 or TRBD2, each matching 5 bases. V lost 5 bases, J lost 9 bases, and 14 bases lay in between. The CDR3 contains 12 residues. Germline CDR1 reads MDHEN; CDR2 reads SYDVKM. Looking up the rest from reference TRBV28 and TRBJ2-7 gives the full variable domain: DVKVTQSSRYLVKRTGEKVFLECVQDMDHENMFWYRQDPGLGLRLIYFSYDVKMKEKGDIPEGYSVSREKKERFSLILESASTNQTSMYLCASSMTAAWQYFGPGTRLTVT.

The genes are TRBV3-1 and TRBJ2-5; 7 bases map to TRBD1. The germline V gene encodes CDR1 LGHDT and CDR2 YNNKEL (reference sequence). There are 14 residues in the CDR3. V shed 1 base and J 2 bases; nucleotides not matched to a gene: 1. The CDR3 sequence: CASSQGQGQETQYF. CDR3 bases: TGTGCCAGCAGCCAAGGACAGGGACAAGAGACCCAGTACTTC.

This clonotype was recorded at least ten times. The chain recombines TRBV11-2 with TRBJ2-5, with unresolved D. V was shortened by 0 bases and J by 7 bases, with 9 bases between the two germline ends. Germline values: CDR1 SGHAT, CDR2 FQNNGV. CDR3 length: 13 amino acids. DNA for the CDR3: TGTGCCAGCAGCTTAGAGGTCGCGCGGACCCAGTACTTC. Encoded protein: CASSLEVARTQYF. The full variable domain, with the rest looked up from reference TRBV11-2 and TRBJ2-5, is EAGVAQSPRYKIIEKRQSVAFWCNPISGHATLYWYQQILGQGPKLLIQFQNNGVVDDSQLPKDRFSAERLKGVDSTLKIQPAKLEDSAVYLCASSLEVARTQYFGPGTRLLVL.

This clonotype was observed a handful of times. This chain links TRBV7-6 with TRBJ1-1; D gene uncertain. The CDR3 sequence is 17 residues long. Germline V gene sequence: CDR1 SGHVS, CDR2 FNYEAQ. Trimming cost V 3 bases and J 1 base, with 18 bases left between them. CDR3 sequence: CASSFRVASGRNTEAFF. The CDR3 bases are TGTGCCAGCAGCTTTAGGGTCGCGAGCGGCAGGAACACTGAAGCTTTCTTT. Variable domain in full (rest from reference TRBV7-6 and TRBJ1-1): GAGVSQSPRYKVTKRGQDVALRCDPISGHVSLYWYRQALGQGPEFLTYFNYEAQQDKSGLPNDRFSAERPEGSISTLTIQRTEQRDSAMYRCASSFRVASGRNTEAFFGQGTRLTVV.

This clonotype was counted a few times. Possible read error: a much larger clone is one base away. V gene TRBV12-3 or TRBV12-4 combines with J gene TRBJ2-3; 7 bases agree with TRBD2. The tail of the sequence fits TRBJ2-5 better, so the J call may be wrong. This CDR3 is 18 amino acids long. The CDR3 DNA reads TGTGCCAGCAGTCTACCCTCGGGCGGGAGAGAGACCGTAAAGACCCAGTACTTC. The encoded protein is CASSLPSGGRETVKTQYF.

There are many counts of this clonotype. V gene TRBV12-3 or TRBV12-4 combines with J gene TRBJ1-4; 8 positions match TRBD1. CDR3 size: 18 residues. With 5 bases clipped from V and 0 bases from J, the junction kept 11 bases outside the gene matches. The CDR3 reads CASSPSDRGRATNEKLFF. In DNA, the CDR3 is TGTGCCAGCAGTCCCTCCGACAGGGGACGTGCAACTAATGAAAAACTGTTTTTT.

This clonotype has at least ten counts. This sequence joins TRBV7-8 and TRBJ2-7; D uncertain. CDR1 is SGHVS and CDR2 is FQNEAQ in the germline V gene. There are 13 residues in the CDR3. V was clipped by 2 bases and J by 3 bases, with 8 bases between them. This chain's CDR3 is CASSLNEHYEQYF. DNA of the CDR3: TGTGCCAGCAGCTTAAACGAACACTACGAGCAGTACTTC.

The rearrangement uses TRBV5-1 and TRBJ2-1, with TRBD2 matching over 9 bases. The germline gives CDR1 SGHRS, CDR2 YFSETQ. The CDR3 has 16 residues. Trimming removed 3 bases from V and 4 bases from J; junction bases left unmatched: 8. CDR3 DNA: TGCGCCAGCAGCTGGGGGACTAGCAGGGGGTACAATGAGCAGTTCTTC. Its translation is CASSWGTSRGYNEQFF. Supplemented by reference TRBV5-1 and TRBJ2-1, the full variable domain reads KAGVTQTPRYLIKTRGQQVTLSCSPISGHRSVSWYQQTPGQGLQFLFEYFSETQRNKGNFPGRFSGRQFSNSRSEMNVSTLELGDSALYLCASSWGTSRGYNEQFFGPGTRLTVL.

This clonotype was seen a few times. It may be a read error: a sequence one base away is much more abundant. The chain carries TRBV24-1 and TRBJ2-3; TRBD2 is a possible D gene (5 bases). Germline CDR1 and CDR2: KGHDR and SFDVKD. This CDR3 contains 18 residues. V lost 0 bases and J lost 0, with 15 bases in between. The DNA for the CDR3 is TGTGCCACCAGTGATTTGGAGGAGGCTGGCGGTAGCACAGATACGCAGTATTTT. Translation: CATSDLEEAGGSTDTQYF.

This clonotype was seen ten or more times. The chain recombines TRBV5-5 with TRBJ2-3, with 7 bases that match TRBD2. This CDR3 contains 14 residues. Germline CDR1 reads SGHKS; CDR2 reads YYEKEE (reference sequence). V gave up 4 bases and J gave up 6 bases; unmatched junction bases: 8. The CDR3 nucleotides are TGTGCCAGCAGCGATGGACTAGGGACGGATACGCAGTATTTT. Translated: CASSDGLGTDTQYF.

This clonotype was found a few times. The J gene is TRBJ2-3, the V gene TRBV14; 10 bases fit TRBD1. This CDR3 contains 17 residues. V dropped 0 bases and J dropped 4; count of bases not matched to a gene: 7. CDR1 is SGHDN, CDR2 FVKESK, per germline. CDR3 in DNA: TGTGCCAGCAGCCAAGAGACCGGGACAGGGGTTTCAGATACGCAGTATTTT. Translating gives CASSQETGTGVSDTQYF.

This clonotype was counted many times. The chain is built from TRBV19 and TRBJ2-2, with D perhaps TRBD1 or TRBD2 (5 bases each). Trimming shortened V by 10 bases and J by 7 bases, and 19 bases separated the two germline ends. The germline V gene encodes CDR1 LNHDA and CDR2 SQIVND (reference sequence). The CDR3 is 14 residues long. CDR3 amino acids: CATRGRLRVGELFF. DNA of the CDR3: TGTGCCACTAGGGGACGGCTAAGGGTCGGGGAGCTGTTTTTT. The complete variable domain, with remaining parts taken from reference TRBV19 and TRBJ2-2, reads DGGITQSPKYLFRKEGQNVTLSCEQNLNHDAMYWYRQDPGQGLRLIYYSQIVNDFQKGDIAEGYSVSREKKESFPLTVTSAQKNPTAFYLCATRGRLRVGELFFGEGSRLTVL.

The J gene is TRBJ2-7, the V gene TRBV11-1; 14 bases line up with TRBD2. The CDR3 spans 19 residues. CDR1 and CDR2 from the germline V gene are SGHAT and FQDESV (reference sequence). V was pared by 5 bases and J by 4 bases, with 16 bases of the junction left unmatched. CDR3 region: CASSREGLAGGSKRYEQYF. The CDR3 nucleotides are TGTGCCAGCAGCCGAGAAGGACTAGCGGGAGGAAGTAAACGGTACGAGCAGTACTTC.

A note on this clonotype: This likely stems from a read error, as it lies one base from a far larger clone. The chain joins TRBV6-2 or TRBV6-3 to TRBJ2-1; D is possibly TRBD2 (6 bases). Trimming left V 8 bases short and J 5 bases short, with 16 bases between. This CDR3 has 14 residues. Germline assignment: CDR1 MNHEY and CDR2 SVGEGT. CDR3 amino acids: CASGGDLGDNEQFF. CDR3 DNA sequence: TGTGCCAGCGGTGGGGACTTAGGGGACAATGAGCAGTTCTTC.

The V gene is TRBV10-2, the J gene TRBJ2-1; unclear D gene. The V gene lost 0 bases and the J gene lost 12 bases, with 15 bases spanning the gap. The CDR3 is made up of 14 amino acids. Germline CDR1 WSHSY, CDR2 SAAADI. The CDR3 DNA reads TGCGCCAGCAGTGAGTCGGTAGGGCTATGGGTGCAGTTCTTC. Protein: CASSESVGLWVQFF.

A note on this clonotype: A far more abundant clone sits one base away, making this likely a read error. J is TRBJ2-3 and V is TRBV9; 8 nucleotides agree with TRBD2. This CDR3 region has 15 residues. V lost 5 bases to trimming and J lost 2 bases; unmatched junction nucleotides: 7. Germline CDR1 reads SGDLS; CDR2 reads YYNGEE. The CDR3 DNA is TGTGCCAGCAGTTTTCCTAGCGGGTACACAGATACGCAGTATTTT. It specifies CASSFPSGYTDTQYF.